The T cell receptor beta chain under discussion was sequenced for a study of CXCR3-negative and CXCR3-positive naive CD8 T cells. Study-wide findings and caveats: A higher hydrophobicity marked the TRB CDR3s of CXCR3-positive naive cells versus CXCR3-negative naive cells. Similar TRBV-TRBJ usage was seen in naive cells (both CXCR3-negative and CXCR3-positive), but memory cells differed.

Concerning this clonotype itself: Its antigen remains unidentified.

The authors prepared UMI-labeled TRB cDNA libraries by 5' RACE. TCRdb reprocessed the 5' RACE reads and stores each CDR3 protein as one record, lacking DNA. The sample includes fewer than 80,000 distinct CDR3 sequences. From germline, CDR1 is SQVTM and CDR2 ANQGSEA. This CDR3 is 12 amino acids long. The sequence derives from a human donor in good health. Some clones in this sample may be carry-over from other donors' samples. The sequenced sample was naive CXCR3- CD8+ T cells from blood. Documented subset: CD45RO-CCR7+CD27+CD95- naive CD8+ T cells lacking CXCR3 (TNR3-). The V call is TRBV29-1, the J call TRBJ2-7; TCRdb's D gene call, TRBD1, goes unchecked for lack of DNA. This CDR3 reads CSVRDRSYEQYF.